This T cell receptor (beta chain) was sequenced in a study of early T cells in non-severe SARS-CoV-2 infection (dated by TCRdb to about 2021). Regarding the research as a whole: Because TCR sequencing was done on bulk RNA from unsorted whole blood, the alpha and beta chains could not be paired. What the research found in general, with its limitations: VDJdb matching was skewed toward anti-spike CD8 responses, so virus-specific expansions were likely underestimated and private and CD4 specificities were missed.

CDR1 and CDR2 (LGHNA, YNFKEQ) derive from the germline V gene. Germline trimming: 0 bases from V, 7 bases from J; junction bases outside gene matches: 5. From cysteine to phenylalanine, the CDR3 is 17 amino acids long. The sequence is cut down to CDR3 DNA, 51 bases in frame from base 1. Libraries were prepared through 5' RACE. TCRdb shows the sequencer as NextSeq 500. The TCR library protocol attached unique molecular identifiers to individual cDNA molecules to correct for sequencing error and PCR bias. Both TCR alpha and beta chains were sequenced, and tight co-correlation was observed between alpha and beta sequence abundances in each sample. Per the authors' processing: Decombinator V4 was used to annotate the V gene, J gene and CDR3 of the TCR sequences. TCRs were defined as expanded if a significant change between any two time points was detected under a Poisson model with p below 0.0001. TCR abundances were normalised to the total number of TCRs sequenced in each sample and reported as counts per million. TRAV1-2 paired with TRAJ12, TRAJ20 or TRAJ33 defined MAIT TCRs, while TRAV10 paired with TRAJ18 defined iNKT TCRs. VDJdb, accessed 1 November 2021, was searched for CMV, EBV and SARS-CoV-2 annotated TCRs, with TCRs annotated for multiple antigens excluded. TCRdb reprocessed the public reads (quality trimming at Q25 with fastp, clone calling with MiXCR) and kept in-frame beta chains. Entries are consolidated by CDR3 protein sequence, retaining the most common genes and DNA. TCRdb's processing, not the study's, gives the V and J calls here. Counted in this sample were roughly 61,000 distinct CDR3 sequences; 13% of them appeared once. The ten largest clones take up about 10% of the sample.

As regards this clonotype: Its antigen has not been determined. No much larger clone exists at a distance of one base, and base qualities are not known.

This was a case-control study nested in a cohort of healthcare workers in London, UK, who had nasopharyngeal swab PCR tests and blood samples taken every week. Healthcare workers were enrolled in the week of the UK lockdown, from 23 to 31 March 2020, and were followed every week for up to 16 weeks. The sequence links TRBV4-2 to TRBJ2-1; 14 nucleotides in the junction match TRBD2. The sample here was whole blood, taken at baseline. This clonotype originated in an adult who was a healthcare worker with PCR-confirmed SARS-CoV-2 infection or an uninfected control (not recorded which). The CDR3 region reads CASSQERTSGGRNEQFF. Here is the DNA: TGTGCCAGCAGCCAAGAGAGGACTAGCGGGGGGCGAAATGAGCAGTTCTTC.